These 20 T cell receptor beta chains were sequenced from one sample in a study of CD8+CD57+ T cells in acquired aplastic anemia. The use of genomic DNA as template underpinned the TCR beta VDJ and CDR3 profiling. TCRdb called the reads again in MiXCR, with one record for every CDR3 protein. The sample records about 470,000 distinct CDR3 sequences, roughly 34% being singletons. Patients selected for sequencing had displayed CD8+CD57+ cell expansion by flow cytometry. Sequencing was done on a sample of sorted CD4+, CD8+, or CD8+CD57+ T cells (not recorded which) from PBMCs. Receptor source: a human donor with aplastic anemia.

Points on this clonotype: At one end, the junction sequence differs from germline, possibly due to a read error. The rearrangement uses TRBV15 and TRBJ2-3; TRBD2 aligns across 9 bases. From germline, CDR1 is LNHNV and CDR2 YYDKDF (reference sequence). This CDR3 is built from 17 residues. The CDR3 sequence: CASSQQAGGTSTDTQYF. CDR3 bases: TGTGCCAGCAGCCAACAAGCGGGGGGCACGAGCACAGATACGCAGTATTTT.

Turning to this clonotype: A read error may explain this, as a much larger clone is one base away. This chain's CDR3 is CAITNRSYNEQYF. The CDR3 DNA sequence: TGTGCCATCACGAACAGATCCTACAATGAGCAGTACTTC. The rearrangement uses TRBV10-3 and TRBJ2-1; D remains ambiguous. The end of the DNA fits TRBJ2-7 better, so the J call may be wrong. In germline, CDR1 is ENHRY, CDR2 SYGVKD. This CDR3 region has 13 residues.

This sequence joins TRBV15 and TRBJ2-7; D remains ambiguous. CDR1 and CDR2 (germline): LNHNV, YYDKDF (reference sequence). V lost 3 bases and J lost 3, with 6 bases in between. This CDR3 has 12 residues. CDR3 in amino acids: CATSSLDYEQYF. Here the CDR3 DNA reads TGTGCCACCAGCAGCTTGGACTACGAGCAGTACTTC.

The chain couples TRBV15 to TRBJ2-1, with TRBD1 matching 8 bases. CDR1 LNHNV and CDR2 YYDKDF come from the germline V gene (reference sequence). V lost 3 bases, J lost 2 bases, and 9 bases stayed unmatched. The CDR3 loop spans 17 amino acids. The CDR3 bases are TGTGCCACCAGCAGCGTGGTAGGGACAGGTCCCTACAATGAGCAGTTCTTC. Amino acids: CATSSVVGTGPYNEQFF. Full variable domain (remainder filled in from reference TRBV15 and TRBJ2-1): DAMVIQNPRYQVTQFGKPVTLSCSQTLNHNVMYWYQQKSSQAPKLLFHYYDKDFNNEADTPDNFQSRRPNTSFCFLDIRSPGLGDTAMYLCATSSVVGTGPYNEQFFGPGTRLTVL.

The V call is TRBV6-1, the J call TRBJ1-6; maybe TRBD1 (5 bases). V lost 1 base, J lost 10 bases, and 14 bases lay in between. This CDR3 has 15 amino acids. Looked up from germline, CDR1 is MNHNS and CDR2 is SASEGT. CDR3 bases: TGTGCCAGCAGTGAAGGGGGACCGGTCATGTCACCCCTCCACTTT. It codes for CASSEGGPVMSPLHF.

Only a few counts were recorded for this clonotype. The CDR3 region is CASSLTRVGTGELFF. The CDR3 DNA reads as TGTGCCAGCAGTTTAACGAGGGTCGGGACCGGGGAGCTGTTTTTT. The J gene is TRBJ2-2, the V gene TRBV2, with D perhaps matching TRBD2 (5 bases). Germline assignment: CDR1 SNHLY and CDR2 FYNNEI. The CDR3 is made up of 15 amino acids. V was pared by 5 bases and J by 5 bases, with 15 bases between.

J is TRBJ1-6 and V is TRBV10-3, with D possibly being TRBD1 (5 bases). V shed 10 bases and J shed 7 bases, with 14 bases lying between them. The CDR3 extends over 13 amino acids. Germline CDR1 ENHRY, CDR2 SYGVKD. The CDR3 is CASRRDQNSPLHF. The CDR3 DNA is TGTGCCAGCAGACGGGACCAAAATTCACCCCTCCACTTT.

This clonotype was seen a few times. In DNA, the CDR3 is TGCGCCAGCAGCCAAGAAAGGCTGGAGGGGGGCTACACCTTC. It encodes CASSQERLEGGYTF. This chain links TRBV4-3 with TRBJ1-2; maybe TRBD1 (5 bases). The CDR3 totals 14 residues. Germline V gives CDR1 LGHNA, CDR2 YSLEER. With 0 bases removed from V and 8 bases from J, the gap between germline ends came to 13 bases.

This clonotype was seen once. This may come from a read error, since a much larger clone is one base off. V usage is TRBV7-9 and J usage is TRBJ1-5; D remains ambiguous. Germline lookup yields CDR1 SEHNR and CDR2 FQNEAQ (reference sequence). This CDR3 has 14 residues. V was cut by 3 bases and J by 0 bases, with 6 bases left in between. The CDR3, as DNA: TGTGCCAGCAGCTTTGGTGATAGCAATCAGCCCCAGCATTTT. It translates to CASSFGDSNQPQHF.

This clonotype was seen more than once but under ten times. The rearrangement uses TRBV6-1 and TRBJ1-6; D remains ambiguous. This CDR3 has 14 amino acids. The ends were cut back, 6 bases at V and 5 bases at J, with 11 bases in the middle. Germline V gene sequence: CDR1 MNHNS, CDR2 SASEGT. CDR3 coding DNA: TGTGCCAGCAGGATCCGGCACGATAATTCACCCCTCCACTTT. It specifies CASRIRHDNSPLHF.

The V and J genes are TRBV4-1 and TRBJ1-1; D not certain. This CDR3 is built from 16 residues. Trimming left V 1 base short and J 1 base short, with 13 bases between. The V gene's germline CDR1 is MGHRA and CDR2 YSYEKL. CDR3 amino acids: CASSQGPLVWNTEAFF. The CDR3 DNA reads as TGCGCCAGCAGCCAAGGACCTTTGGTGTGGAACACTGAAGCTTTCTTT.

This clonotype was found a few times. V is TRBV30 and J is TRBJ1-2; D ambiguous. The CDR3 contains 14 residues. CDR1 is GTSNPN, CDR2 SVGIG, per germline (reference sequence). Trimming removed 0 bases at V and 1 base at J, with 9 bases between. The CDR3 bases are TGTGCCTGGAGTGTACTCACGGGTAACTATGGCTACACCTTC. Amino acids: CAWSVLTGNYGYTF. The variable domain in full, completed from reference TRBV30 and TRBJ1-2, reads SQTIHQWPATLVQPVGSPLSLECTVEGTSNPNLYWYRQAAGRGLQLLFYSVGIGQISSEVPQNLSASRPQDRQFILSSKKLLLSDSGFYLCAWSVLTGNYGYTFGSGTRLTVV.

This chain joins TRBV20-1 and TRBJ2-1; D is possibly TRBD1 (5 bases). V was pared by 1 base and J by 2 bases, with 6 bases between. The V gene's germline CDR1 is DFQATT and CDR2 SNEGSKA (reference sequence). The CDR3 sequence is 13 residues long. CDR3 DNA sequence: TGCAGTGCTAGAGGACAGACCTACAATGAGCAGTTCTTC. Translating gives CSARGQTYNEQFF.

Concerning this clonotype itself: No conserved phenylalanine or tryptophan is present at the end of the CDR3, so a read error is the likely explanation. The genes are TRBV6-1 and TRBJ1-1, with 8 bases that match TRBD1. V shed 6 bases and J 2 bases; nucleotides not matched to a gene: 5. There are 14 residues in the CDR3. Germline-derived CDR1 and CDR2 are MNHNS and SASEGT. The CDR3 sequence: CASRNGQGNTEAFS. CDR3 sequence (DNA): TGTGCCAGCAGAAACGGACAGGGCAACACTGAAGCTTTCTCT.

This clonotype was recorded many times. The V and J genes are TRBV29-1 and TRBJ1-4; no clear D. V was pared by 4 bases and J by 0 bases, with 3 bases between. The CDR3 runs 12 residues. Germline CDR1 is SQVTM and CDR2 is ANQGSEA. The CDR3: CSVVATNEKLFF. As DNA, the CDR3 is TGCAGCGTTGTAGCAACTAATGAAAAACTGTTTTTT.

This clonotype was recorded many times. The rearrangement links TRBV7-9 to TRBJ1-6, with 8 bases identical to TRBD1. CDR3 length: 15 amino acids. Trimming took 5 bases from V and 9 from J; bases not matched to a gene: 9. CDR1 is SEHNR, CDR2 FQNEAQ, per germline (reference sequence). CDR3 sequence: CASSPGQVIGSPLHF. CDR3 in DNA: TGTGCCAGCAGCCCGGGACAGGTGATCGGTTCACCCCTCCACTTT. The full variable domain, completed using reference TRBV7-9 and TRBJ1-6, is DTGVSQNPRHKITKRGQNVTFRCDPISEHNRLYWYRQTLGQGPEFLTYFQNEAQLEKSRLLSDRFSAERPKGSFSTLEIQRTEQGDSAMYLCASSPGQVIGSPLHFGNGTRLTVT.

Regarding this clonotype: The CDR3 carries no conserved terminal phenylalanine or tryptophan, so it likely arises from a read error. The rearrangement links TRBV11-2 to TRBJ1-2, with TRBD1 matching over 8 bases. Looked up from germline, CDR1 is SGHAT and CDR2 is FQNNGV. V was pared by 5 bases and J by 3 bases, with 11 bases of the junction left unmatched. The CDR3 extends over 16 amino acids. In nucleotides, the CDR3 is TGTGCCAGCAGCCCAGGGGGCCGGGGCACAGACTATGGCTACACCTCC. Protein: CASSPGGRGTDYGYTS.

This clonotype was counted many times. The chain combines TRBV20-1 with TRBJ1-2; D is perhaps TRBD1 (6 bases). V was trimmed by 4 bases and J by 7 bases, leaving 19 bases between them. The CDR3 runs to 14 residues. Looked up from germline, CDR1 is DFQATT and CDR2 is SNEGSKA (reference sequence). The CDR3 DNA reads as TGCAGTGCTACGGAAACAGGGATCGTAAGTGGCTACACCTTC. Protein: CSATETGIVSGYTF.

The J gene is TRBJ1-6, the V gene TRBV5-1; 7 bases fit TRBD1. Germline V gene data show CDR1 as SGHRS and CDR2 as YFSETQ. Germline trimming cut 3 bases from V and 8 bases from J; bases unmatched to any gene: 11. This CDR3 region has 16 residues. DNA of the CDR3: TGCGCCAGCAGCTCCGAGCGACAGGGTCACGATTCACCCCTCCACTTT. It translates to CASSSERQGHDSPLHF.

This clonotype was seen a few times. The chain links TRBV11-1 to TRBJ2-7, with D perhaps given as TRBD1 or TRBD2 (6 bases each). CDR3 length equals 13 residues. V lost 5 bases and J 7 bases, leaving 15 bases between the germline ends. Germline assignment: CDR1 SGHAT and CDR2 FQDESV (reference sequence). The CDR3 region is CASSGVGGREQYF. The CDR3 DNA reads as TGTGCCAGCAGCGGGGTTGGGGGGCGTGAGCAGTACTTC.